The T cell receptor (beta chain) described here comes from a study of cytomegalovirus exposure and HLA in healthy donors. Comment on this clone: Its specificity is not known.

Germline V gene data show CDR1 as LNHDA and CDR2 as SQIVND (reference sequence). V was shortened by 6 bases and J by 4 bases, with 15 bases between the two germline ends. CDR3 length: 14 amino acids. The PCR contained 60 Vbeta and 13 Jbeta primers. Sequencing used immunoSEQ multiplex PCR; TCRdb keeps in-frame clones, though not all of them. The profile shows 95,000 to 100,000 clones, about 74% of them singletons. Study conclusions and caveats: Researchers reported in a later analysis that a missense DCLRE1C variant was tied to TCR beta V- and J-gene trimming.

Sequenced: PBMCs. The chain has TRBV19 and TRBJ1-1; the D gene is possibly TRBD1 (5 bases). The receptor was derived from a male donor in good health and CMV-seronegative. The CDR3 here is CASRQGKLSTEAFF. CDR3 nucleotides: TGTGCCAGTAGGCAGGGTAAGTTGAGCACTGAAGCTTTCTTT.